A single sample gave rise to the 30 T cell receptor beta chains below, sequenced in a study of T-cell memory formation after mild COVID-19. TCRdb ran MiXCR on the 5' RACE reads and lists one entry per CDR3 protein. The sample has 470,000 or so distinct CDR3 sequences, roughly 25% seen once. The sample consisted of PBMCs or a T cell subset sorted from them (not recorded which). The receptors were sampled from an adult woman who had mild COVID-19 (a few samples of this study predate the infection). Cell type and time point are not known.

This clonotype was seen a few times. The chain carries TRBV7-2 and TRBJ2-7; D may correspond to TRBD1 or TRBD2 (5 bases each). CDR3 length: 16 amino acids. Germline V gene data show CDR1 as SGHTA and CDR2 as FQGNSA. V lost 5 bases and J 3 bases, leaving 20 bases between the germline ends. CDR3 sequence: CASSPQSVVGDYEQYF. For the CDR3, the DNA is TGTGCCAGCAGCCCCCAAAGTGTAGTGGGGGACTACGAGCAGTACTTC.

This clonotype was seen a handful of times. The chain couples TRBV7-9 to TRBJ2-3, with TRBD1 as a possible D gene (5 bases). CDR3 size: 13 residues. The germline V and J ends were trimmed by 6 bases and 5 bases, with 12 bases remaining between them. CDR1 and CDR2 (germline): SEHNR, FQNEAQ (reference sequence). CDR3: CASRIPDKDTQYF. The CDR3 DNA reads TGTGCCAGCAGAATTCCGGACAAAGATACGCAGTATTTT.

CDR3: CASTEGASNYGYTF. The CDR3 region has the DNA TGCGCCAGCACCGAGGGGGCATCTAACTATGGCTACACCTTC. The chain has TRBV5-1 and TRBJ1-2, with 7 bases matching TRBD1. The CDR3 runs 14 residues. Trimming cost V 6 bases and J 0 bases; bases outside gene matches: 5. Germline CDR1 and CDR2: SGHRS and YFSETQ.

The chain recombines TRBV5-1 with TRBJ1-1; tentatively, D is TRBD1 (5 bases). Trimming removed 4 bases at V and 0 bases at J, with 16 bases between. The CDR3 runs to 16 residues. Germline-derived CDR1 and CDR2 are SGHRS and YFSETQ. The CDR3 sequence: CASSAGGRGLNTEAFF. DNA for the CDR3: TGCGCCAGCAGCGCCGGAGGTCGGGGCTTGAACACTGAAGCTTTCTTT.

The rearrangement links TRBV6-5 to TRBJ1-1; 9 nucleotides match TRBD1. Unmatched junction bases numbered 10, after V lost 6 bases and J lost 5 bases. CDR3 length equals 15 residues. Germline CDR1 and CDR2: MNHEY and SVGAGI. The CDR3 is CASSRKQGARTEAFF. CDR3 DNA: TGTGCCAGCAGCCGTAAACAGGGGGCCCGAACTGAAGCTTTCTTT.

The chain employs TRBV20-1 and TRBJ2-1, with a tentative D call TRBD1 (6 bases). Trimming removed 2 bases at V and 2 bases at J, with 16 bases between. Looked up from germline, CDR1 is DFQATT and CDR2 is SNEGSKA (reference sequence). The length of the CDR3 is 16 residues. The CDR3, as DNA: TGCAGTGCTAGACAACTTACCGGGACAACCTACAATGAGCAGTTCTTC. Translating it yields CSARQLTGTTYNEQFF.

This clonotype has a handful of counts. This chain links TRBV19 with TRBJ2-1, with a possible D match to TRBD2 (6 bases). V shed 3 bases and J shed 4 bases, with 13 bases lying between them. CDR1 and CDR2 from the germline V gene are LNHDA and SQIVND (reference sequence). The CDR3 is 15 amino acids. The CDR3 DNA sequence: TGTGCCAGTAGTATCCTCGGACTAAAATACAATGAGCAGTTCTTC. Its translation: CASSILGLKYNEQFF. The full variable domain, its missing parts supplied by reference TRBV19 and TRBJ2-1, is DGGITQSPKYLFRKEGQNVTLSCEQNLNHDAMYWYRQDPGQGLRLIYYSQIVNDFQKGDIAEGYSVSREKKESFPLTVTSAQKNPTAFYLCASSILGLKYNEQFFGPGTRLTVL.

This clonotype was recorded a few times. The V gene is TRBV15, the J gene TRBJ2-7; TRBD1 is a possible D gene (6 bases). Trimming took 2 bases from V and 0 from J, leaving 14 bases between them. CDR3 size: 16 residues. Germline CDR1 LNHNV, CDR2 YYDKDF (reference sequence). Here the CDR3 reads CATSRNRDTRSYEQYF. In DNA, the CDR3 is TGTGCCACCAGCAGAAACCGGGACACGCGCTCCTACGAGCAGTACTTC.

There are a few counts of this clonotype. The rearrangement links TRBV24-1 to TRBJ2-1; 8 bases fit TRBD1. V shed 7 bases and J 5 bases; nucleotides not matched to a gene: 9. The germline CDR1 and CDR2 sequences are KGHDR and SFDVKD. The CDR3 has 15 amino acids. The CDR3, as DNA: TGTGCCACCAGCCTGACAGGGGATTCGAACAATGAGCAGTTCTTC. Protein product: CATSLTGDSNNEQFF.

The chain links TRBV2 to TRBJ2-7; D not certain. The CDR3 runs 11 residues. Germline CDR1 and CDR2: SNHLY and FYNNEI. Trimming took off 6 bases at V and 4 bases at J, with 7 bases between the two ends. The CDR3 region is CASRGQYEQYF. The CDR3, as DNA: TGTGCCAGCAGAGGTCAATACGAGCAGTACTTC.

This chain joins TRBV5-6 and TRBJ1-2; TRBD1 is a possible D gene (6 bases). This CDR3 comprises 15 residues. Germline CDR1 is SGHDT and CDR2 is YYEEEE. Trimming pared 0 bases from V and 0 bases from J, leaving 9 bases between. This CDR3 is CASSLVDRTNYGYTF. As DNA, the CDR3 is TGTGCCAGCAGCTTGGTCGACAGGACTAACTATGGCTACACCTTC.

The count of this clonotype is one. J is TRBJ2-3 and V is TRBV18; 7 nucleotides agree with TRBD2. The germline CDR1 and CDR2 sequences are KGHSH and LQKENI. The CDR3 runs to 16 residues. The ends lost 3 bases at V and 5 bases at J; junction bases unmatched: 11. The CDR3 reads CASSPARAGVGDTQYF. In DNA form, the CDR3 reads TGTGCCAGCTCACCCGCTAGGGCGGGAGTCGGAGATACGCAGTATTTT.

This clonotype appeared a few times. The gene calls are TRBV12-3 or TRBV12-4 and TRBJ2-3; 7 nucleotides line up with TRBD1. This CDR3 has 17 residues. With V trimmed by 2 bases and J by 4 bases, 12 bases remained unmatched. This CDR3 is CASSLFRQGWGSDTQYF. CDR3 DNA: TGTGCCAGCAGTTTATTCCGACAGGGTTGGGGGTCAGATACGCAGTATTTT.

The chain employs TRBV25-1 and TRBJ1-1, with D possibly TRBD1 on 5 matching bases. This CDR3 contains 12 residues. Germline V gene sequence: CDR1 MGHDK, CDR2 SYGVNS. The V and J ends lost 6 bases and 6 bases respectively, with 11 bases between them. The CDR3 DNA follows: TGTGCCAGCAGAACAGGCTGGGCTGAAGCTTTCTTT. It codes for CASRTGWAEAFF.

The chain is built from TRBV7-2 and TRBJ2-5, with 9 bases that match TRBD1. Trimming took 1 base from V and 5 from J; bases not matched to a gene: 5. The CDR3 is 15 residues long. Germline-derived CDR1 and CDR2 are SGHTA and FQGNSA. CDR3 region: CASSLGRTGVETQYF. CDR3 nucleotides: TGTGCCAGCAGCTTAGGCCGGACAGGGGTGGAGACCCAGTACTTC.

With respect to this clonotype: At one end the junction does not follow the germline gene, possibly because of a read error. This chain joins TRBV4-2 and TRBJ1-5, with 9 bases matching TRBD1. Germline V gene data show CDR1 as LGHNA and CDR2 as YNFKEQ. The CDR3 spans 14 residues. This chain's CDR3 is CASSQTGGYQHQHF. Written as DNA, the CDR3 is TGTGCCAGCAGCCAAACAGGGGGCTATCAGCACCAGCATTTT.

This chain joins TRBV6-6 and TRBJ2-7; D might be TRBD1 or TRBD2, each matching 6 bases. This CDR3 is 15 amino acids long. Deletions cut 5 bases from V and 1 base from J, with 15 bases between. Germline V gene sequence: CDR1 MNHNY, CDR2 SVGAGI (reference sequence). CDR3 amino acids: CASSPLPGASYEQYF. The DNA for the CDR3 is TGTGCCAGCAGTCCGCTGCCGGGGGCTTCCTACGAGCAGTACTTC.

This clonotype was counted only a few times. J is TRBJ2-3 and V is TRBV12-3 or TRBV12-4; TRBD2 might be the D (5 bases). This CDR3 region has 14 residues. V dropped 8 bases and J dropped 6 bases, with 18 bases sitting between them. CDR3 protein: CASLPLGSGDTQYF. The CDR3 coding sequence is TGTGCCAGCCTCCCCCTGGGGTCGGGGGATACGCAGTATTTT.

In this sample, this clonotype turned up a few times. The CDR3 nucleotides read TGTGCCAGCAGTTACCTAAGCGGGAGAGGGACCGGGGAGCTGTTTTTT. Translating it yields CASSYLSGRGTGELFF. The chain links TRBV6-5 to TRBJ2-2; 8 bases are a match to TRBD2. Germline assignment: CDR1 MNHEY and CDR2 SVGAGI. CDR3 length: 16 amino acids. The V and J ends lost 2 bases and 5 bases, in that order; junction bases with no gene match: 7.

The sample holds a few counts of this clonotype. V usage is TRBV27 and J usage is TRBJ2-7; no clear D gene. The CDR3 loop spans 13 amino acids. CDR1 and CDR2 from the germline V gene are MNHEY and SMNVEV (reference sequence). V was shortened by 3 bases and J by 2 bases, with 8 bases between the two germline ends. CDR3 in DNA: TGTGCCAGCAGTTTCTCGGAGCCCTACGAGCAGTACTTC. It specifies CASSFSEPYEQYF.

The V and J genes are TRBV7-9 and TRBJ2-7; TRBD2 is a possible D gene (5 bases). The CDR3 runs to 19 residues. Germline assignment: CDR1 SEHNR and CDR2 FQNEAQ (reference sequence). Trimming pared 4 bases from V and 6 bases from J, leaving 31 bases between. CDR3 amino acids: CASSSSPGLGVKAPREQYF. In nucleotides, the CDR3 is TGTGCCAGCAGCTCGAGTCCCGGCCTCGGGGTCAAGGCGCCGCGCGAGCAGTACTTC.

V usage is TRBV5-1 and J usage is TRBJ1-2, with TRBD1 identical over 8 bases. The CDR3 is 12 amino acids. The V gene end was trimmed by 4 bases and the J gene end by 8 bases; junction bases not matched to a gene: 4. Germline loops: CDR1 SGHRS, CDR2 YFSETQ. The CDR3 reads CASSRDRRGYTF. DNA for the CDR3: TGCGCCAGCAGCCGGGACAGGAGAGGCTACACCTTC. The variable domain in full, completed from reference TRBV5-1 and TRBJ1-2, reads KAGVTQTPRYLIKTRGQQVTLSCSPISGHRSVSWYQQTPGQGLQFLFEYFSETQRNKGNFPGRFSGRQFSNSRSEMNVSTLELGDSALYLCASSRDRRGYTFGSGTRLTVV.

This clonotype occurred a few times. The CDR3 here is CASRNTRGVSNYGYTF. The CDR3 DNA reads TGCGCCAGCAGGAACACCCGAGGGGTTTCTAACTATGGCTACACCTTC. The chain employs TRBV5-1 and TRBJ1-2, with D possibly being TRBD1 (5 bases). The CDR3 extends over 16 amino acids. Trimming cost V 5 bases and J 0 bases, with 17 bases left between them. CDR1 and CDR2 (germline): SGHRS, YFSETQ.

This clonotype has only a few counts. The gene calls are TRBV20-1 and TRBJ2-7; D call uncertain. V was clipped by 1 base and J by 4 bases, with 11 bases between them. CDR1 DFQATT and CDR2 SNEGSKA come from the germline V gene (reference sequence). The CDR3 has 13 amino acids. The CDR3 region is CSARGEVRYEQYF. Written as DNA, the CDR3 is TGCAGTGCTAGAGGAGAGGTCCGGTACGAGCAGTACTTC.

This clonotype was seen a few times. This chain joins TRBV6-5 and TRBJ1-2; the match to TRBD1 covers 9 bases. The length of the CDR3 is 17 residues. The germline gives CDR1 MNHEY, CDR2 SVGAGI. V gave up 4 bases and J gave up 4 bases; unmatched junction bases: 13. CDR3 loop: CASSSPRDRENRYGYTF. CDR3 nucleotides: TGTGCCAGCAGTTCGCCCCGGGACAGGGAAAACCGCTATGGCTACACCTTC.

The chain couples TRBV7-8 to TRBJ2-7, with TRBD2 matching 15 bases. This CDR3 comprises 16 residues. V was clipped by 1 base and J by 2 bases; unmatched bases: 0. Germline assignment: CDR1 SGHVS and CDR2 FQNEAQ. In DNA form, the CDR3 reads TGTGCCAGCAGCTTAGGGACTAGCGGGGGGGCCTACGAGCAGTACTTC. Translated: CASSLGTSGGAYEQYF.

The V call is TRBV7-2, the J call TRBJ2-3; D might be TRBD2 (6 bases). The V end lost 1 base, the J end lost 3 bases, and 17 bases lay between the germline ends. CDR3 length: 17 amino acids. Germline-derived CDR1 and CDR2 are SGHTA and FQGNSA. CDR3 nucleotide sequence: TGTGCCAGCAGCTTAGGTGCTTTCCCAGGGAGGACAGATACGCAGTATTTT. It encodes CASSLGAFPGRTDTQYF.

This clonotype was detected ten times or more. The junction does not match germline at one end; this may be a read error. This chain links TRBV27 with TRBJ2-7, with 9 positions matching TRBD1. The CDR3 has 13 amino acids. Germline V gene data show CDR1 as MNHEY and CDR2 as SMNVEV (reference sequence). The CDR3 bases are TGCGCCAGCAGCCCCGGGACAGGGTACGAGCAGTACTTC. This codes for CASSPGTGYEQYF.

The V call is TRBV30, the J call TRBJ2-6; either TRBD1 or TRBD2 may supply D (5 bases each). The germline V gene encodes CDR1 GTSNPN and CDR2 SVGIG (reference sequence). Between the trimmed V and J ends, which lost 1 base and 4 bases, there was a span of 8 bases. The CDR3 has 14 amino acids. The CDR3 bases are TGTGCCTGGAGTGCGGGGCGCGGGGCCAACGTCCTGACTTTC. It yields the protein CAWSAGRGANVLTF.

The chain has TRBV20-1 and TRBJ2-7; TRBD2 agrees at 10 bases. CDR1 and CDR2 from the germline V gene are DFQATT and SNEGSKA (reference sequence). Trimming at V came to 3 bases and at J to 7 bases, leaving 6 bases not matched to a gene. The CDR3 runs to 13 residues. The CDR3 spells CSASQRGGDEQYF. CDR3 nucleotide sequence: TGCAGTGCTAGCCAGCGGGGGGGCGATGAGCAGTACTTC.